Sequencing of this T cell receptor beta chain was carried out in a study of T-cell reconstitution after alpha-beta-depleted transplantation in children. Using unique molecular identifiers, the investigators prepared the TCRbeta library. MiXCR, applied by TCRdb to the PCR reads, yields one record per CDR3 protein. The data contain nearly 400,000 distinct CDR3 sequences, 20% of them singletons. The sample was PBMCs from the stem cell graft donor, taken from the stem cell graft. The clonotype comes from a human donor who donated a stem cell graft to a child with acute myeloid leukemia.

CDR3: CASSPLGEQFF. CDR3 nucleotide sequence: TGTGCCAGCAGCCCCTTGGGGGAGCAGTTCTTC. The V call is TRBV11-2, the J call TRBJ2-1; D call uncertain. With 5 bases removed from V and 10 bases from J, the gap between germline ends came to 9 bases. The CDR3 spans 11 residues. CDR1 and CDR2 (germline): SGHAT, FQNNGV.